This is a list of T cell receptor beta chains from one sample in a study of cytomegalovirus exposure and HLA in healthy donors. The protocol was immunoSEQ multiplex PCR, while the TCRdb copy is restricted to in-frame clones and leaves out a portion. This table has more than 85,000 clones, around 90% appearing once. Specimen: PBMCs. These receptors were obtained from a woman aged 18-30 years in good health and CMV-seronegative. Each CDR3 is given with its conserved first and last residue. Fields, in order: clone size, V gene, D gene, J gene, CDR3 protein, CDR3 DNA. The D gene is left open where the match is weak. A row's size may be missing; if present it is once, few, many or a size class.

NA	TRBV9	NA	TRBJ2-1	CASSGGFGTLSYNEQFF	TGTGCCAGCAGCGGGGGCTTCGGGACTCTCTCCTACAATGAGCAGTTCTTC
NA	TRBV7-6	TRBD2	TRBJ2-7	CASSRRGTSGRVGEQYF	TGTGCCAGCAGCCGAAGGGGGACTAGCGGGAGGGTCGGCGAGCAGTACTTC
NA	TRBV5-1	TRBD1	TRBJ1-1	CASSPTNRGANTEAFF	TGCGCCAGCAGCCCAACAAACAGGGGAGCGAACACTGAAGCTTTCTTT
NA	TRBV10-2	NA	TRBJ2-7	CASREFGQISFEQYF	TGCGCCAGCAGAGAATTCGGACAGATTTCGTTCGAGCAGTACTTC
few	TRBV2	TRBD1	TRBJ2-7	CAGTRDRAYEQYF	TGTGCCGGAACCCGGGACAGGGCCTACGAGCAGTACTTC
NA	TRBV28	NA	TRBJ1-5	CASSQTAGNQPQHF	TGTGCCAGCAGCCAGACGGCAGGGAACCAGCCCCAGCATTTT
NA	TRBV25-1	TRBD1	TRBJ1-2	CASSAGQGAYGYTF	TGTGCCAGCAGTGCGGGACAGGGGGCCTATGGCTACACCTTC
NA	TRBV10-3	NA	TRBJ1-1	CAISDRNTEAFF	TGTGCCATCAGTGACAGGAACACTGAAGCTTTCTTT
NA	TRBV9	NA	TRBJ1-2	CASSSSGRGGYTF	TGTGCCAGCAGCTCCTCGGGGAGGGGTGGCTACACCTTC
NA	TRBV10-3	NA	TRBJ1-1	CAISESGGSTEAFF	TGTGCCATCAGTGAGTCAGGAGGGAGCACTGAAGCTTTCTTT
NA	TRBV5-1	TRBD1	TRBJ1-5	CASSSGTGGRDQPQHF	TGCGCCAGCAGCTCGGGGACAGGGGGCCGAGATCAGCCCCAGCATTTT
NA	TRBV5-4	NA	TRBJ2-1	CASSVRAENEQFF	TGTGCCAGCAGCGTCAGGGCTGAGAATGAGCAGTTCTTC
once	TRBV6-5	TRBD1	TRBJ1-1	CASSPSGQGNTEAFF	TGTGCCAGCAGTCCCTCTGGACAGGGAAACACTGAAGCTTTCTTT
NA	TRBV9	TRBD2	TRBJ2-4	CASSPPGGASGGIQYF	TGTGCCAGCAGCCCCCCCGGGGGGGCTAGCGGGGGCATTCAGTACTTC
NA	TRBV4-2	NA	TRBJ1-2	CASSQGTGNYGYTF	TGTGCCAGCAGCCAAGGCACAGGTAACTATGGCTACACCTTC
NA	TRBV30	NA	TRBJ1-5	CAWSVGSESQPQHF	TGTGCCTGGAGTGTGGGCAGTGAGAGTCAGCCCCAGCATTTT
NA	TRBV4-1	TRBD1	TRBJ2-5	CASDPGQGVWETQYF	TGCGCCAGCGATCCCGGACAGGGTGTGTGGGAGACCCAGTACTTC
NA	TRBV6-5	TRBD2	TRBJ2-7	CASKTSGPHYEQYF	TGTGCCAGCAAGACTAGCGGTCCTCATTACGAGCAGTACTTC